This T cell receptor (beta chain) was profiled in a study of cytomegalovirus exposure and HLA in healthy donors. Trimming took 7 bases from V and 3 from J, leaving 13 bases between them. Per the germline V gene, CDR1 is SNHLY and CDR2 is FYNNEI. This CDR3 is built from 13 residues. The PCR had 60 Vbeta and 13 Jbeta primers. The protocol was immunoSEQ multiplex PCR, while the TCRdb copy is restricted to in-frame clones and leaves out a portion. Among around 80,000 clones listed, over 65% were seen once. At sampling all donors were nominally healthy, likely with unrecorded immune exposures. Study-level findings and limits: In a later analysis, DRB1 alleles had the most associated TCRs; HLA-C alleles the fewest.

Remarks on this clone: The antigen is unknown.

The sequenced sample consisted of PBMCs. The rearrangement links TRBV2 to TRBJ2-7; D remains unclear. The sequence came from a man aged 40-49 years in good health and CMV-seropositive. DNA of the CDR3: TGTGCCAGCATGAACAGTCCTATCTACGAGCAGTACTTC. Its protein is CASMNSPIYEQYF.